Below, 19 T cell receptor delta chains from the same sample are listed, as sequenced in a study of gamma-delta T cells after stem cell transplantation. TCRdb re-identified clones in the RT-PCR reads via CATT. The repertoire holds thousands of delta-chain clones, 1% to 1.5% seen once, with around a fifth in the top ten. Sequencing was carried out using gamma-delta T cells. Receptors were obtained from a human donor. It is not recorded whose cells these are; they may come from a transplant donor.

This clone was observed a handful of times. A single base is all that separates this from a far larger clone, so a read error is likely. The sample contains more than one DNA sequence encoding this CDR3. This chain connects TRDV2 to TRDJ1, with 7 bases fitting TRDD3. The V gene's germline CDR1 is GEAIGNYY and CDR2 EKD. This CDR3 spans 20 amino acids. The CDR3 bases are TGTGCCTGCGACACCGTGATTGGGGGACCCCGTCGGGGGTCCGGCGATAAACTCATCTTT. It yields the protein CACDTVIGGPRRGSGDKLIF.

This clone was observed a few times. TCRdb attributes to this sequence the protein of a much larger clone, which differs from the DNA translation at residue 18; a read error is likely, and the protein displayed is translated from the DNA. This sequence joins TRDV2 and TRDJ1, with 12 nucleotides matching TRDD3. Germline CDR1 is GEAIGNYY and CDR2 is EKD. CDR3 length: 20 residues. CDR3 in DNA: TGTGCCTGTGACACCTTACTACTGGGGGATACCCCTTCGGGAACCGATAAACCCATCTTT. The encoded protein is CACDTLLLGDTPSGTDKPIF.

A note on this clone: It differs at one base from a far larger clone, so likely a read error. Other DNA sequences in the same sample also yield this CDR3. CDR3 in amino acids: CACDTVDVLGDTWDTRQMFF. The DNA for the CDR3 is TGTGCCTGTGACACCGTGGATGTACTGGGGGATACATGGGACACCCGGCAGATGTTTTTC. The chain has TRDV2 and TRDJ3; 12 bases fit TRDD3. Germline lookup yields CDR1 GEAIGNYY and CDR2 EKD. This CDR3 has 20 residues.

Notes on this clone: A far larger clone is only one base removed, so a read error is likely. Other DNA sequences in this specimen translate into the identical CDR3. The V gene is TRDV3, the J gene TRDJ1, with 9 bases matching TRDD3. V dropped 1 base and J dropped 6; count of bases not matched to a gene: 24. Looked up from germline, CDR1 is TVYSNPD and CDR2 is GDNSRS (reference sequence). This CDR3 spans 19 amino acids. This CDR3 is CAFNCPLPWGIRREYKLIF. CDR3 in DNA: TGTGCCTTTAATTGCCCCCTACCCTGGGGGATCCGACGTGAGTATAAACTCATCTTT.

Remarks on this clone: This likely reflects a read error, since a far larger clone is one base away. This same CDR3 is encoded by further DNA sequences in the sample. The V and J genes are TRDV2 and TRDJ1; 7 positions match TRDD2. J lost 0 bases, V lost 3 bases, and 15 bases had no gene match. The CDR3 contains 18 residues. The germline V gene encodes CDR1 GEAIGNYY and CDR2 EKD. DNA for the CDR3: TGTGCCTGTGACGGCCTTCCTCTGCGGGGAGGAGACACCGATAAACTCATCTTT. Its protein is CACDGLPLRGGDTDKLIF.

Details on this clone: Since a far larger clone is one base different, this is likely a read error. The gene calls are TRDV2 and TRDJ1, with D unresolved. There are 20 residues in the CDR3. V was trimmed by 3 bases and J by 0 bases, leaving 28 bases between them. Germline V lookup: CDR1 GEAIGNYY, CDR2 EKD. CDR3 DNA sequence: TGTGCCTGTGACGCCATCACAATCGAACCTTATACCCGATACACCGATAAACTCATCTTT. It encodes CACDAITIEPYTRYTDKLIF.

For this clone: The TCRdb record carries a much larger clone's protein, which differs from this DNA's translation at residue 7; a read error is the likely cause, and the protein listed here is the DNA translation. The chain recombines TRDV2 with TRDJ1, with D tentatively TRDD3 (6 bases). Germline loops: CDR1 GEAIGNYY, CDR2 EKD. V was trimmed by 0 bases and J by 0 bases, leaving 16 bases between them. CDR3 length equals 17 residues. The CDR3 region is CACDTARGKEYTDKLIF. CDR3 bases: TGTGCCTGTGACACCGCCAGGGGGAAAGAGTACACCGATAAACTCATCTTT.

Sample share makes this clone large. The junction departs from germline at one end; a sequencing error may be responsible. The same CDR3 is also encoded by other DNA sequences in this sample. The chain carries TRDV2 and TRDJ1; 12 bases map to TRDD3. Germline V gives CDR1 GEAIGNYY, CDR2 EKD. This CDR3 contains 15 residues. This CDR3 is CACDSILGDTAKLIF. As DNA, the CDR3 is TGTGCCTGTGACTCTATACTGGGGGATACCGCTAAACTCATCTTT.

In the case of this clone: TCRdb pairs this DNA with a much larger clone's protein that differs at residue 9, likely a read error; the protein shown was translated from the DNA. This chain uses TRDV2 with TRDJ1, with 10 nucleotides matching TRDD3. This CDR3 comprises 16 residues. J was trimmed by 0 bases and V by 3 bases; bases with no gene match: 6. Germline CDR1 reads GEAIGNYY; CDR2 reads EKD. The CDR3 region has the DNA TGTGCCTGTGACGTACTGGGGGATCGGAACACCGATAAACTCATCTTT. Protein product: CACDVLGDRNTDKLIF.

This clone was seen a few times. Only one base separates this from a far larger clonotype, so it likely reflects a read error. In the same sample, other DNA sequences code for this CDR3. This chain joins TRDV2 and TRDJ3; D might be TRDD3 (5 bases). Per the germline V gene, CDR1 is GEAIGNYY and CDR2 is EKD. The V end was cut by 1 base, the J end by 3 bases, with 12 bases between. This CDR3 has 17 amino acids. This CDR3 is CACDTPAGDWDTRQMFF. The CDR3 DNA follows: TGTGCCTGTGACACTCCCGCCGGGGACTGGGACACCCGACAGATGTTTTTC.

Worth noting for this clone: A far larger clone is one base from this, pointing to a likely read error. In the same sample, other DNA sequences code for this CDR3. The gene calls are TRDV2 and TRDJ1; the match to TRDD3 covers 9 bases. V lost 4 bases to trimming and J lost 0 bases; unmatched junction nucleotides: 20. This CDR3 contains 20 residues. Germline CDR1 reads GEAIGNYY; CDR2 reads EKD. The CDR3 nucleotides read TGTGCCTGTGATACCGTAAGTCCCTTGGGGGATAAAAGGGACACCGATAAACTCATCTTT. Protein product: CACDTVSPLGDKRDTDKLIF.

This clone was recorded a few times. The junction departs from germline at one end; a sequencing error may be responsible. The J gene is TRDJ3, the V gene TRDV2, with 9 bases fitting TRDD3. Germline values: CDR1 GEAIGNYY, CDR2 EKD. The CDR3 totals 19 residues. Here the CDR3 reads CACDPVTGGGSWDTRQTFF. Here the CDR3 DNA reads TGTGCCTGTGATCCCGTTACTGGGGGAGGCTCCTGGGACACCCGACAGACGTTTTTC.

This clone was detected a few times. The translation of this DNA and the TCRdb protein of a much larger clone differ at residue 10, probably owing to a read error; the protein shown here is translated from the DNA. The chain employs TRDV1 and TRDJ1, with D tentatively TRDD3 (5 bases). V lost 1 base, J lost 1 base, and 22 bases lay in between. The CDR3 has 19 residues. Germline lookup yields CDR1 TSWWSYY and CDR2 QGS. The CDR3, as DNA: TGTGCTCTTGGGGAACGGGGAGGACCTAGGGGCCCCCTCACCGATAAACTCATCTTT. This translates into CALGERGGPRGPLTDKLIF.

The table lists this clone with a few counts. TCRdb's listed protein matches a much larger clone and diverges from this DNA's translation at residue 17, likely through a read error; the protein shown comes from the DNA. Other DNA sequences from this sample encode an identical CDR3 as well. This chain connects TRDV1 to TRDJ4; 12 positions agree with TRDD3. The ends lost 4 bases at V and 6 bases at J; junction bases unmatched: 24. Germline values: CDR1 TSWWSYY, CDR2 QGS. This CDR3 is built from 20 residues. The CDR3 is CALGGLGFYPALGDTRSLIF. In nucleotides, the CDR3 is TGTGCTCTTGGGGGCCTTGGTTTTTACCCGGCACTGGGGGATACCCGGTCCCTGATCTTT.

As to this clone: The protein recorded in TCRdb matches a much larger clone and deviates from this DNA's translation at residue 5, suggesting a read error; the protein here is obtained by translating the DNA. The V and J genes are TRDV2 and TRDJ1, with TRDD3 matching over 12 bases. After removal of 2 bases from V and 1 base from J, the junction contained 4 bases not matched to a gene. The length of the CDR3 is 16 residues. From germline, CDR1 is GEAIGNYY and CDR2 EKD. CDR3 sequence reads: CACDILGDTGTDKLIF. The CDR3 nucleotides are TGTGCCTGTGACATACTGGGGGATACCGGCACCGATAAACTCATCTTT.

This clone was counted between two and nine times. This may be a read error: a much more frequent sequence differs by one nucleotide. This chain connects TRDV2 to TRDJ1, with 8 bases matching TRDD3. This CDR3 region has 22 residues. V shed 3 bases and J 8 bases; nucleotides not matched to a gene: 34. Germline CDR1 is GEAIGNYY and CDR2 is EKD. The CDR3 loop is CACDEVTPGGHDPPGAEGKLIF. As DNA, the CDR3 is TGTGCCTGTGACGAGGTCACGCCTGGGGGACACGACCCCCCCGGGGCAGAGGGCAAACTCATCTTT.

This clone is termed medium-sized. A far larger clone is one base from this, pointing to a likely read error. The V gene is TRDV2, the J gene TRDJ1; D possibly corresponds to TRDD3 (5 bases). CDR3 length: 14 residues. The germline gives CDR1 GEAIGNYY, CDR2 EKD. V was clipped by 5 bases and J by 2 bases, with 14 bases between them. The CDR3 DNA sequence: TGTGCCTGTGGCACAGTTGGGGAAACCGATAAACTCATCTTT. Translating gives CACGTVGETDKLIF.

This clone was seen a few times. The V gene is TRDV2, the J gene TRDJ1, with 10 bases that match TRDD3. The CDR3 is 17 residues long. Germline V gene data show CDR1 as GEAIGNYY and CDR2 as EKD. J was trimmed by 0 bases and V by 3 bases; bases with no gene match: 9. The DNA of the CDR3 is TGTGCCTGTGACCGGGTACTGGGGGATTCGTACACCGATAAACTCATCTTT. It specifies CACDRVLGDSYTDKLIF.

This clone was detected only a few times. A far larger clone lies a single base away; this is likely a read error. This chain joins TRDV2 and TRDJ3, with D perhaps matching TRDD3 (5 bases). Per germline, CDR1 GEAIGNYY and CDR2 EKD. This CDR3 is built from 19 residues. V lost 1 base, J lost 1 base, and 16 bases lay in between. This CDR3 is CACDTPGSTGSWDTRQMFF. CDR3 sequence (DNA): TGTGCCTGTGACACGCCAGGCTCAACTGGTTCCTGGGACACCCGACAGATGTTTTTC.